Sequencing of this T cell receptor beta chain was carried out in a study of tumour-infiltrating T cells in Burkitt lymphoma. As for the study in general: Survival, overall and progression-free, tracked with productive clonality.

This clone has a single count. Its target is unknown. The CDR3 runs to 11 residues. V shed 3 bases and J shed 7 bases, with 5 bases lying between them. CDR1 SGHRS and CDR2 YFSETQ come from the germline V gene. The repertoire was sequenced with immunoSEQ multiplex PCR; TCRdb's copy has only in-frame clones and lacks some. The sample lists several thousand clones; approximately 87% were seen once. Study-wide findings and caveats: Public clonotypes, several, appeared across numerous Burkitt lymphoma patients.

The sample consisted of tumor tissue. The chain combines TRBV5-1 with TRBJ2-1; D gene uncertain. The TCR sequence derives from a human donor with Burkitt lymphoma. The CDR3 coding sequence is TGCGCCAGCAGCTACTTAAATGAGCAGTTCTTC. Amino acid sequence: CASSYLNEQFF.